Below, 21 T cell receptor beta chains from the same sample are listed, as sequenced in a study of blood T cell repertoires in COVID-19. This table comes from immunoSEQ multiplex PCR, and its TCRdb copy is limited to in-frame clones, with some not included. The sample yields approximately 110,000 clones, around 83% seen once. The specimen was peripheral blood. Receptors were obtained from an elderly woman with acute or convalescent COVID-19.

V and J are TRBV4-1 and TRBJ2-1; 11 nucleotides match TRBD2. The ends lost 5 bases at V and 5 bases at J; junction bases unmatched: 8. Per germline, CDR1 MGHRA and CDR2 YSYEKL. The CDR3 is made up of 16 amino acids. CDR3 amino acids: CASSGRTSGSNNEQFF. For the CDR3, the DNA is TGCGCCAGCAGCGGCCGGACTAGCGGGTCCAACAATGAGCAGTTCTTC.

The chain recombines TRBV5-1 with TRBJ2-5; a possible D gene is TRBD1 (5 bases). CDR1 and CDR2 (germline): SGHRS, YFSETQ. The CDR3 consists of 15 residues. V lost 4 bases and J lost 2, with 15 bases in between. The CDR3 region is CASSLMGQIQETQYF. The CDR3 coding sequence is TGCGCCAGCAGCCTAATGGGGCAGATACAAGAGACCCAGTACTTC.

The rearrangement joins TRBV11-2 to TRBJ2-1, with 10 bases aligning to TRBD1. CDR3 length: 16 amino acids. V trimming: 4 bases; J trimming: 1 base; junction bases outside the gene matches: 4. Germline values: CDR1 SGHAT, CDR2 FQNNGV. The CDR3 coding sequence is TGTGCCAGCAGCTGGCAGGGACAGGGGTCCTACAATGAGCAGTTCTTC. Amino acids: CASSWQGQGSYNEQFF. Full variable domain (missing parts from reference TRBV11-2 and TRBJ2-1): EAGVAQSPRYKIIEKRQSVAFWCNPISGHATLYWYQQILGQGPKLLIQFQNNGVVDDSQLPKDRFSAERLKGVDSTLKIQPAKLEDSAVYLCASSWQGQGSYNEQFFGPGTRLTVL.

The chain recombines TRBV15 with TRBJ2-6; no firm D call. Germline V gene sequence: CDR1 LNHNV, CDR2 YYDKDF (reference sequence). This CDR3 has 13 residues. V was cut by 7 bases and J by 0 bases, with 4 bases left in between. The CDR3 spells CATMASGANVLTF. CDR3 nucleotide sequence: TGTGCCACCATGGCCTCTGGGGCCAACGTCCTGACTTTC.

This rearrangement joins TRBV3-1 (or the pseudogene TRBV3-2) to TRBJ2-2; D perhaps matches TRBD2 (5 bases). Germline V CDR1 and CDR2: LGHDT, YNNKEL (reference sequence). CDR3 length equals 15 residues. The ends were cut back, 1 base at V and 7 bases at J, with 13 bases in the middle. The CDR3 loop reads CASSQAWRGLGELFF. DNA for the CDR3: TGTGCCAGCAGCCAAGCCTGGAGAGGGCTCGGGGAGCTGTTTTTT.

This chain joins TRBV14 and TRBJ1-1; unclear D gene. Germline V gene sequence: CDR1 SGHDN, CDR2 FVKESK. The ends were cut back, 0 bases at V and 0 bases at J, with 14 bases in the middle. The length of the CDR3 is 17 residues. CDR3 nucleotide sequence: TGTGCCAGCAGCCAAGACGGAGGGATCGGGGTGAACACTGAAGCTTTCTTT. Translation: CASSQDGGIGVNTEAFF.

The chain is built from TRBV29-1 and TRBJ2-5; D remains unclear. CDR3 size: 12 residues. Germline loops: CDR1 SQVTM, CDR2 ANQGSEA. V lost 3 bases to trimming and J lost 4 bases, with 9 bases between them. CDR3 sequence: CSVDSSLETQYF. DNA of the CDR3: TGCAGCGTTGATAGTAGCTTAGAGACCCAGTACTTC.

The chain is built from TRBV5-1 and TRBJ2-5; 8 nucleotides align to TRBD2. CDR3 size: 14 residues. Per the germline V gene, CDR1 is SGHRS and CDR2 is YFSETQ. Trimming took 0 bases from V and 5 from J; bases not matched to a gene: 3. The CDR3 DNA follows: TGCGCCAGCAGCTTGGCGGGGGGGCAGGAGACCCAGTACTTC. The encoded protein is CASSLAGGQETQYF. The variable domain in full, completed from reference TRBV5-1 and TRBJ2-5, reads KAGVTQTPRYLIKTRGQQVTLSCSPISGHRSVSWYQQTPGQGLQFLFEYFSETQRNKGNFPGRFSGRQFSNSRSEMNVSTLELGDSALYLCASSLAGGQETQYFGPGTRLLVL.

The chain links TRBV11-2 to TRBJ1-6, with D possibly matching TRBD1 (5 bases). The CDR3 covers 13 residues. CDR1 and CDR2 from the germline V gene are SGHAT and FQNNGV. The V end was cut by 3 bases, the J end by 7 bases, with 7 bases between. CDR3 in DNA: TGTGCCAGCAGCTTGACAGTCAATTCACCCCTCCACTTT. This sequence encodes CASSLTVNSPLHF.

The chain combines TRBV24-1 with TRBJ2-1; 11 bases line up with TRBD2. The germline CDR1 and CDR2 sequences are KGHDR and SFDVKD. With V trimmed by 4 bases and J by 0 bases, 7 bases remained unmatched. This CDR3 is 18 amino acids long. The CDR3 DNA follows: TGTGCCACCAGTGACCCTAGGACTAGCGGGCGCTCCTACAATGAGCAGTTCTTC. This sequence encodes CATSDPRTSGRSYNEQFF.

The V gene is TRBV7-8, the J gene TRBJ2-2, with a tentative D call TRBD1 (5 bases). Germline V CDR1 and CDR2: SGHVS, FQNEAQ. This CDR3 spans 12 amino acids. V lost 2 bases, J lost 7 bases, and 5 bases lay in between. CDR3 bases: TGTGCCAGCAGCTTACAGGGCGGGGAGCTGTTTTTT. Residues: CASSLQGGELFF. The variable domain in full, with the rest retrieved from reference TRBV7-8 and TRBJ2-2, is GAGVSQSPRYKVAKRGQDVALRCDPISGHVSLFWYQQALGQGPEFLTYFQNEAQLDKSGLPSDRFFAERPEGSVSTLKIQRTQQEDSAVYLCASSLQGGELFFGEGSRLTVL.

This sequence joins TRBV28 and TRBJ2-7; D not certain. Trimming cost V 5 bases and J 7 bases, with 9 bases left between them. The length of the CDR3 is 11 residues. CDR1 is MDHEN and CDR2 is SYDVKM in the germline V gene. The CDR3 nucleotides read TGTGCCAGCAGTACACACGGGGAGCAGTACTTC. Encoded protein: CASSTHGEQYF.

The chain employs TRBV5-1 and TRBJ1-6; 10 bases are shared with TRBD1. V shed 3 bases and J 7 bases; nucleotides not matched to a gene: 4. The CDR3 length is 15 residues. Germline lookup yields CDR1 SGHRS and CDR2 YFSETQ. CDR3 DNA: TGCGCCAGCAGCTCCCGGACAGGGGGAAATTCACCCCTCCACTTT. Its protein product is CASSSRTGGNSPLHF.

The chain has TRBV28 and TRBJ1-1, with TRBD1 matching over 7 bases. V lost 8 bases, J lost 0 bases, and 6 bases stayed unmatched. CDR1 and CDR2 (germline): MDHEN, SYDVKM. The CDR3 has 14 residues. As DNA, the CDR3 is TGTGCCAGCGCAACAGGGGCCATGAACACTGAAGCTTTCTTT. Amino acid sequence: CASATGAMNTEAFF.

This clone was seen once. The genes are TRBV2 and TRBJ1-6; 9 bases align to TRBD1. The ends lost 7 bases at V and 0 bases at J; junction bases unmatched: 7. The CDR3 sequence is 17 residues long. Germline V gives CDR1 SNHLY, CDR2 FYNNEI. The CDR3 sequence: CASKDRGISSYNSPLHF. In DNA form, the CDR3 reads TGTGCCAGCAAGGACAGGGGAATAAGCTCCTATAATTCACCCCTCCACTTT.

V gene TRBV18 combines with J gene TRBJ2-5, with TRBD2 as a possible D gene (7 bases). Germline assignment: CDR1 KGHSH and CDR2 LQKENI. The germline V and J ends were trimmed by 3 bases and 5 bases, with 22 bases remaining between them. This CDR3 has 17 residues. CDR3 residues: CASSPPVFGGAWETQYF. The CDR3 bases are TGTGCCAGCTCACCTCCCGTCTTTGGGGGGGCGTGGGAGACCCAGTACTTC.

The V and J genes are TRBV5-1 and TRBJ2-1; 9 bases align to TRBD2. Germline V gene data show CDR1 as SGHRS and CDR2 as YFSETQ. J was trimmed by 2 bases and V by 4 bases; bases with no gene match: 7. This CDR3 contains 16 residues. In nucleotides, the CDR3 is TGCGCCAGCAGCACCGTAGCGGGAGTGACCTACAATGAGCAGTTCTTC. Its protein product is CASSTVAGVTYNEQFF.

Regarding this clone: At the DNA level, this CDR3 is encoded by other sequences in the same sample as well. In nucleotides, the CDR3 is TGCAGCGTTGGTCAGGACAATGAGCAGTTCTTC. This translates into CSVGQDNEQFF. The V and J genes are TRBV29-1 and TRBJ2-1; D ambiguous. This CDR3 is 11 amino acids long. Germline CDR1 reads SQVTM; CDR2 reads ANQGSEA. V gave up 4 bases and J gave up 5 bases, with 6 bases separating them.

CDR3 sequence reads: CASSSSGNTGELFF. The CDR3 bases are TGTGCCAGCAGCTCCTCAGGGAACACCGGGGAGCTGTTTTTT. The chain couples TRBV7-2 to TRBJ2-2; D call uncertain. Trimming shortened V by 4 bases and J by 1 base, and 7 bases separated the two germline ends. Germline V gene data show CDR1 as SGHTA and CDR2 as FQGNSA. CDR3 length: 14 amino acids.

This rearrangement joins TRBV5-1 to TRBJ1-1; D remains ambiguous. Looked up from germline, CDR1 is SGHRS and CDR2 is YFSETQ. Trimming took 0 bases from V and 0 from J, leaving 9 bases between them. This CDR3 spans 15 amino acids. The CDR3 nucleotides read TGCGCCAGCAGCTTGGGCCCCGACATGAACACTGAAGCTTTCTTT. The encoded protein is CASSLGPDMNTEAFF.

The chain employs TRBV19 and TRBJ2-1; 8 nucleotides align to TRBD1. This CDR3 region has 14 residues. The J segment lost 8 bases and the V segment lost 6 bases, leaving 9 bases of the junction unmatched. Germline V CDR1 and CDR2: LNHDA, SQIVND (reference sequence). CDR3 DNA: TGTGCCAGTAGCCTAGTGACAGGGGCCGATGAGCAGTTCTTC. This sequence encodes CASSLVTGADEQFF.